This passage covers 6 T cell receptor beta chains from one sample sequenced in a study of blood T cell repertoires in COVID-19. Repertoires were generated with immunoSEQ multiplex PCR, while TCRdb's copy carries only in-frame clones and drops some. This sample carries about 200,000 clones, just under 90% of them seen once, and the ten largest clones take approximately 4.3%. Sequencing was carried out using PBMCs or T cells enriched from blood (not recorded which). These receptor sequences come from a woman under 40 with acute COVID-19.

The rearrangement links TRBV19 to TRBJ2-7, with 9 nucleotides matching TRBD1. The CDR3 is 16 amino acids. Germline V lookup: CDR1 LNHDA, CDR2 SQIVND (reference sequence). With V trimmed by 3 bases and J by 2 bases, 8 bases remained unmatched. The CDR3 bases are TGTGCCAGTAGTATCGGACAGGGGACGAAGACCTACGAGCAGTACTTC. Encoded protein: CASSIGQGTKTYEQYF. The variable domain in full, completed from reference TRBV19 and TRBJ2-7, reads DGGITQSPKYLFRKEGQNVTLSCEQNLNHDAMYWYRQDPGQGLRLIYYSQIVNDFQKGDIAEGYSVSREKKESFPLTVTSAQKNPTAFYLCASSIGQGTKTYEQYFGPGTRLTVT.

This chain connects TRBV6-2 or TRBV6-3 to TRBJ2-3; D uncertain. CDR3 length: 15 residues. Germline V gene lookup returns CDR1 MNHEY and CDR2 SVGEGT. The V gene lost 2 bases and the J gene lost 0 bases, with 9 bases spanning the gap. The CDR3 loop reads CASSYDQASTDTQYF. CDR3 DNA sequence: TGTGCCAGCAGTTACGACCAGGCTAGCACAGATACGCAGTATTTT.

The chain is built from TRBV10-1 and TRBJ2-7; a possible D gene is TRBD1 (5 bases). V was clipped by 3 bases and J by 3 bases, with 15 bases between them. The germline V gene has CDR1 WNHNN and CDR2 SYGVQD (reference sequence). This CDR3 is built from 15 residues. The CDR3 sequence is CASSDWGSEYYEQYF. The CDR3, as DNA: TGCGCCAGCAGTGATTGGGGCAGTGAGTACTACGAGCAGTACTTC.

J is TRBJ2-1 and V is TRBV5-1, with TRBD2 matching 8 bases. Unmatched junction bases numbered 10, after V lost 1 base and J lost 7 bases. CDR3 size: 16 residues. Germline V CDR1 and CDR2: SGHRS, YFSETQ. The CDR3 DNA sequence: TGCGCCAGCAGCTTGAGCGGGGGCCAGGGGACTAATGAGCAGTTCTTC. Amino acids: CASSLSGGQGTNEQFF.

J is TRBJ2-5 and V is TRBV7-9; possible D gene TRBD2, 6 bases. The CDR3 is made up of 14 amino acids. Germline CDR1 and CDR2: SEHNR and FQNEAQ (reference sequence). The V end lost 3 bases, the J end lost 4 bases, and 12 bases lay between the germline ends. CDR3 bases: TGTGCCAGCAGCTTTTCGGGAGAAGGAGAGACCCAGTACTTC. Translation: CASSFSGEGETQYF.

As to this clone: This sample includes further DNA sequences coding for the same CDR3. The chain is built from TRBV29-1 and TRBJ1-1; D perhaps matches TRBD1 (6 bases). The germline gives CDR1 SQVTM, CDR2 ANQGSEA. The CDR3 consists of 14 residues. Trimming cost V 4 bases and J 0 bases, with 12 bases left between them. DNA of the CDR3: TGCAGCGTTGTGGGGGCAGGGCTGAACACTGAAGCTTTCTTT. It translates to CSVVGAGLNTEAFF.